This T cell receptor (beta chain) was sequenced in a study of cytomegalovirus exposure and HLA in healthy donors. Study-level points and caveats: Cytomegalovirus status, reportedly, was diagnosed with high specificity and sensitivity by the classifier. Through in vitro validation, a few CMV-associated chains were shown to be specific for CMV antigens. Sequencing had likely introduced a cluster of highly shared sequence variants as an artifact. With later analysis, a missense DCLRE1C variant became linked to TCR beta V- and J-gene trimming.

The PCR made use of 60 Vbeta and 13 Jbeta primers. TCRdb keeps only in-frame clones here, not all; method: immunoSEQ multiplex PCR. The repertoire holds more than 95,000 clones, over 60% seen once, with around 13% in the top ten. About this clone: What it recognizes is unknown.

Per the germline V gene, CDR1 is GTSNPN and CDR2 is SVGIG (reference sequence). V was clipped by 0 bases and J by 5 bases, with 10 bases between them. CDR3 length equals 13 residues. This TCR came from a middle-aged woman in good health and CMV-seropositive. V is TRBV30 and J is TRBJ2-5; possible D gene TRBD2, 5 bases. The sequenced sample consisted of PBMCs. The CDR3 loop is CAWSVIRGETQYF. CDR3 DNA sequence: TGTGCCTGGAGTGTGATCCGAGGGGAGACCCAGTACTTC.